What follows describes a single T cell receptor beta chain. These data originate in a study of PD-L1 blockade in urothelial cancer. Study overall: A median roughly 150,000 T cells were found in blood samples.

This CDR3 region has 16 residues. From germline, CDR1 is MNHNS and CDR2 SASEGT. V was pared by 2 bases and J by 5 bases, with 7 bases of the junction left unmatched. TCRdb's table, derived via immunoSEQ multiplex PCR, lists solely in-frame clones and lacks some. The sample has 70,000 to 90,000 clones, roughly 87% seen once. Here the sequenced sample was PBMCs, taken around atezolizumab (anti-PD-L1) treatment. This TCR derives from a man in his sixties or seventies with urothelial cancer. The rearrangement joins TRBV6-1 to TRBJ2-1; TRBD2 matches 9 bases. This CDR3 reads CASSEMRGGLNNEQFF. The CDR3 DNA is TGTGCCAGCAGTGAAATGCGGGGGGGCCTGAACAATGAGCAGTTCTTC.